This entry lists 27 T cell receptor beta chains sequenced from one sample in a study of glioma-infiltrating T cells. The iRepertoire nested amplicon-rescue multiplex PCR amplified TCR alpha and beta CDR3s from RNA. MiXCR, applied by TCRdb to the multiplex PCR reads, yields one record per CDR3 protein. The table has under 200,000 distinct CDR3 sequences, about 40% seen once. Sequencing input: glioma tissue, nonneoplastic brain tissue, or PBMCs (not recorded which). The receptors originated from a human donor with low-grade glioma or glioblastoma, undergoing nonglioma brain surgery, or in good health (not recorded which).

As to this clonotype: Given a much more abundant clone one base away, this may be a read error. CDR3 DNA sequence: TGTGCCTGGACCGGGAGTCATAACAATGAGCAGTTCTTC. Translating it yields CAWTGSHNNEQFF. This rearrangement joins TRBV30 to TRBJ2-1; weak D call: TRBD2 (6 bases). The germline V gene has CDR1 GTSNPN and CDR2 SVGIG (reference sequence). The CDR3 totals 13 residues. V was cut by 4 bases and J by 5 bases, with 12 bases left in between.

Comment on this clonotype: This may stem from a read error, because a much larger clone lies one nucleotide away. V usage is TRBV6-1 and J usage is TRBJ1-2; D is uncertain. The CDR3 extends over 12 amino acids. V lost 5 bases and J 7 bases, leaving 11 bases between the germline ends. Germline lookup yields CDR1 MNHNS and CDR2 SASEGT. CDR3 residues: CASSPPVLGYTF. The CDR3 region has the DNA TGTGCCAGCAGTCCCCCCGTACTTGGCTACACCTTC.

Worth noting for this clonotype: Mismatch with germline at one junction end may stem from a read error. The chain combines TRBV18 with TRBJ1-1; 7 bases fit TRBD1. This CDR3 is 16 amino acids long. Germline lookup yields CDR1 KGHSH and CDR2 LQKENI. The CDR3 coding sequence is TGCGCCAGCTCACCGAAAACAGGGGCGATGGGCACTGAAGCTTTCTTT. Residues: CASSPKTGAMGTEAFF.

Comments on this clonotype: With a much larger clone just one base away, this may be a read error. The chain employs TRBV6-5 and TRBJ2-1; a possible D gene is TRBD2 (6 bases). Germline loops: CDR1 MNHEY, CDR2 SVGAGI. CDR3 length: 14 residues. CDR3 in DNA: TGTGCCAGCAATTACCCCGGGACTTACAATGAGCAGTTCTTC. This sequence encodes CASNYPGTYNEQFF.

Of note for this clonotype: A single base separates this from a much larger clone, so it may be a read error. V usage is TRBV28 and J usage is TRBJ2-1, with 11 positions matching TRBD2. Germline V gene data show CDR1 as MDHEN and CDR2 as SYDVKM. The CDR3 length is 15 residues. CDR3 loop: CASRYTGSGRAAGIF. The CDR3 DNA follows: TGTGCCAGCAGATATACCGGTAGCGGGAGGGCCGCCGGAATCTTC.

This clonotype was picked up many times. The chain couples TRBV6-1 to TRBJ1-5; D not certain. The germline V and J ends were trimmed by 2 bases and 4 bases, with 12 bases remaining between them. Germline assignment: CDR1 MNHNS and CDR2 SASEGT. The length of the CDR3 is 15 residues. CDR3 DNA sequence: TGTGCCAGCAGTGAACTGTCGGCCGAAAATCAGCCCCAGCATTTT. Translated: CASSELSAENQPQHF.

A remark on this clonotype: A clone one base away is much larger, so this may be a read error. This rearrangement joins TRBV28 to TRBJ2-3; a possible D gene is TRBD1 (5 bases). V dropped 5 bases and J dropped 1 base, with 16 bases sitting between them. CDR3 length: 16 amino acids. Germline V lookup: CDR1 MDHEN, CDR2 SYDVKM. The CDR3 bases are TGTGCCAGCAGTCCGAAAAGGGGTCAGGGCACAGATACGCAGTATTTT. Residues: CASSPKRGQGTDTQYF.

Only one count was recorded for this clonotype. This sequence may be a read error, since a much larger clone differs from it by one base. The chain is built from TRBV28 and TRBJ2-3; D might be TRBD1 (5 bases). CDR3 length: 14 amino acids. The germline gives CDR1 MDHEN, CDR2 SYDVKM. The CDR3 region is CASTWEAGTGTQYF. The CDR3 nucleotides are TGTGCCAGCACCTGGGAAGCTGGCACAGGTACGCAGTATTTT.

This clonotype was seen at least ten times. The chain employs TRBV25-1 and TRBJ1-6; D may be TRBD1 (5 bases). CDR1 is MGHDK and CDR2 is SYGVNS in the germline V gene. The germline V and J ends were trimmed by 4 bases and 7 bases, with 11 bases remaining between them. The CDR3 has 14 residues. This chain's CDR3 is CASSAGGANSPLHF. CDR3 nucleotide sequence: TGTGCCAGCAGTGCCGGGGGAGCGAATTCACCCCTCCACTTT.

This clonotype was found many times. V usage is TRBV28 and J usage is TRBJ2-3, with D possibly being TRBD1 (6 bases). This CDR3 has 16 residues. Germline CDR1 and CDR2: MDHEN and SYDVKM. Trimming shortened V by 6 bases and J by 2 bases, and 18 bases separated the two germline ends. The CDR3 DNA reads TGTGCCAGCAGCCAACCCTTATCGGGACACACAGATACGCAGTATTTT. This gives the protein CASSQPLSGHTDTQYF. The full variable domain, completed using reference TRBV28 and TRBJ2-3, is DVKVTQSSRYLVKRTGEKVFLECVQDMDHENMFWYRQDPGLGLRLIYFSYDVKMKEKGDIPEGYSVSREKKERFSLILESASTNQTSMYLCASSQPLSGHTDTQYFGPGTRLTVL.

This rearrangement joins TRBV11-2 to TRBJ2-7; D unclear. The CDR3 is 14 residues long. V was pared by 1 base and J by 0 bases, with 7 bases between. Per the germline V gene, CDR1 is SGHAT and CDR2 is FQNNGV. As DNA, the CDR3 is TGTGCCAGCAGCTTAGGACGTACCTCCTACGAGCAGTACTTC. This codes for CASSLGRTSYEQYF.

The table lists this clonotype with a count of one. The germline gene is not matched at one end of the junction; a read error may be the cause. V gene TRBV6-1 combines with J gene TRBJ1-1; D might be TRBD1 (6 bases). The germline V gene encodes CDR1 MNHNS and CDR2 SASEGT. The CDR3 extends over 14 amino acids. CDR3 coding DNA: TGTGTCAGCAGTGGTGGGACATCGAACACTGAAGCTTTCTTT. Protein sequence: CVSSGGTSNTEAFF.

The V gene is TRBV28, the J gene TRBJ2-7; maybe TRBD2 (6 bases). With 6 bases removed from V and 4 bases from J, the gap between germline ends came to 25 bases. Germline V CDR1 and CDR2: MDHEN, SYDVKM. CDR3 length equals 17 residues. CDR3 protein: CASRPRFFRDSRYEQYF. CDR3 nucleotide sequence: TGTGCCAGCAGACCAAGGTTTTTCCGGGACTCGAGATACGAGCAGTACTTC.

This clonotype was counted at least ten times. This chain connects TRBV11-2 to TRBJ2-7, with TRBD2 as a possible D gene (5 bases). The V gene's germline CDR1 is SGHAT and CDR2 FQNNGV. CDR3 size: 15 residues. Trimming shortened V by 4 bases and J by 3 bases, and 16 bases separated the two germline ends. CDR3 region: CASSSYGVGLYEQYF. The CDR3 bases are TGTGCCAGCAGCTCCTATGGGGTCGGACTCTACGAGCAGTACTTC.

This clonotype has at least ten counts. The chain recombines TRBV19 with TRBJ1-1; no definite D call. The CDR3 sequence is 15 residues long. Germline V gene sequence: CDR1 LNHDA, CDR2 SQIVND (reference sequence). Trimming left V 3 bases short and J 1 base short, with 12 bases between. The CDR3 bases are TGTGCCAGTAGTATCGGACCGACTAAGAACACTGAAGCTTTCTTT. Amino acid sequence: CASSIGPTKNTEAFF.

Worth noting for this clonotype: A much larger clone differs by one base, so this may be a read error. This sequence joins TRBV3-1 and TRBJ2-1, with 7 bases lining up with TRBD2. Germline CDR1 is LGHDT and CDR2 is YNNKEL (reference sequence). J gave up 5 bases and V 0 bases, and 10 bases lay outside the gene matches. This CDR3 comprises 17 residues. Written as DNA, the CDR3 is TGTGCCAGCAGCCAAGATCGTTATAGCGGGTGGAACAATGAGCAGTTCTTC. It translates to CASSQDRYSGWNNEQFF.

There are many counts of this clonotype. CDR3 residues: CASSQRRETQYF. The DNA of the CDR3 is TGTGCCAGCAGCCAACGTAGAGAGACCCAGTACTTC. The chain is built from TRBV28 and TRBJ2-5; no definite D call. V was cut by 6 bases and J by 4 bases, with 9 bases left in between. Germline V gene lookup returns CDR1 MDHEN and CDR2 SYDVKM. CDR3 length: 12 amino acids.

V is TRBV7-9 and J is TRBJ2-7, with TRBD2 matching 10 bases. Germline CDR1 reads SEHNR; CDR2 reads FQNEAQ (reference sequence). V shed 2 bases, J shed 5 bases, and the junction held 12 bases outside the gene matches. The CDR3 has 17 amino acids. The CDR3 nucleotides read TGTGCCAGCAGCTTAAGGACTAGCGGAAGAAACGGAGACGAGCAGTACTTC. The encoded protein is CASSLRTSGRNGDEQYF.

Comments on this clonotype: At one end the junction does not follow the germline gene, possibly because of a read error. The V call is TRBV5-1, the J call TRBJ2-3, with 11 bases fitting TRBD2. The CDR3 spans 16 residues. Germline lookup yields CDR1 SGHRS and CDR2 YFSETQ. The CDR3, as DNA: TGCGCCAGCAGCGTCCAACCGGGACTAGCGGCAGATACGCTGTATTTT. This translates into CASSVQPGLAADTLYF.

The rearrangement uses TRBV29-1 and TRBJ2-7, with D possibly being TRBD1 (7 bases). V shed 3 bases and J shed 6 bases, with 15 bases lying between them. This CDR3 spans 13 amino acids. The germline gives CDR1 SQVTM, CDR2 ANQGSEA. The CDR3 spells CSVDESGGGEQYF. The CDR3 nucleotides read TGCAGCGTTGACGAGTCAGGGGGAGGCGAGCAGTACTTC.

Regarding this clonotype: This may come from a read error, since a much larger clone is one base off. The V call is TRBV18, the J call TRBJ1-1, with no clear D. V dropped 6 bases and J dropped 3 bases, with 14 bases sitting between them. The CDR3 totals 14 residues. Germline CDR1 is KGHSH and CDR2 is LQKENI. The CDR3 coding sequence is TGTGCCAGCTCCGAGATAAGCGTGGACACTGAAGCTTTCTTT. This sequence encodes CASSEISVDTEAFF.

Turning to this clonotype: A much more abundant neighbour one base away suggests this may be a read error. This chain joins TRBV20-1 and TRBJ2-7; TRBD1 agrees at 9 bases. The CDR3 runs 14 residues. Germline lookup yields CDR1 DFQATT and CDR2 SNEGSKA (reference sequence). The CDR3 region is CSARDGTGSYEKYF. CDR3 DNA: TGCAGTGCTAGAGATGGGACAGGGTCCTACGAGAAGTACTTC.

DNA of the CDR3: TGTGCCAGCAGCTTAGCTTGGGGAAACACCATATATTTT. Translation gives CASSLAWGNTIYF. The gene calls are TRBV7-9 and TRBJ1-3; D not certain. The CDR3 is 13 amino acids. CDR1 and CDR2 from the germline V gene are SEHNR and FQNEAQ (reference sequence). The V and J ends lost 0 bases and 4 bases respectively, with 4 bases between them.

For this clonotype: The junction departs from the called germline gene at one end, perhaps through a read error. This chain links TRBV5-1 with TRBJ2-3; tentatively, D is TRBD2 (6 bases). This CDR3 comprises 16 residues. Germline-derived CDR1 and CDR2 are SGHRS and YFSETQ. CDR3 residues: CASLLGGRLSTDKQYF. In DNA form, the CDR3 reads TGCGCCAGCCTATTGGGGGGACGGCTTAGCACAGATAAGCAGTATTTT.

V is TRBV6-1 and J is TRBJ2-5; tentative D call: TRBD1 (6 bases). The germline CDR1 and CDR2 sequences are MNHNS and SASEGT. Deletions cut 6 bases from V and 3 bases from J, with 11 bases between. The CDR3 consists of 13 residues. CDR3 nucleotides: TGTGCCAGCAGAGGACAGTCGGAAGAGACCCAGTACTTC. Its translation: CASRGQSEETQYF.

In this sample, this clonotype turned up a few times. The V call is TRBV4-1, the J call TRBJ2-7, with 9 positions matching TRBD1. Per germline, CDR1 MGHRA and CDR2 YSYEKL. The CDR3 extends over 15 amino acids. Unmatched junction bases numbered 6, after V lost 2 bases and J lost 4 bases. The CDR3 protein is CASSQTGQGIYEQYF. The CDR3 DNA is TGCGCCAGCAGCCAAACGGGACAGGGCATTTACGAGCAGTACTTC.

This clonotype occurred many times. The chain has TRBV12-3 or TRBV12-4 and TRBJ2-3; tentative D call: TRBD1 (5 bases). The germline V and J ends were trimmed by 6 bases and 3 bases, with 19 bases remaining between them. The CDR3 is 16 residues long. The CDR3 DNA follows: TGTGCCAGCAGCCCCCGCTGGACATTGACGACAGATACGCAGTATTTT. This gives the protein CASSPRWTLTTDTQYF.